This T cell receptor beta chain was sequenced in a study of blood T cell repertoires in COVID-19. The participants were between roughly 18 and 100 years old and came from some 25 US areas. Cohort allocation depended upon clinical history that participants reported. Cohort 3 recovery required two negative PCRs, clearance, or symptom resolution. The CDR3 is 16 amino acids. CDR1 is SGHNT and CDR2 is YENEEA in the germline V gene. Trimming removed 5 bases from V and 0 bases from J, with 14 bases in between. In the original workflow: How many nucleated cells were present was estimated from reference gene primer amplification. TCRdb's table, derived via immunoSEQ multiplex PCR, lists solely in-frame clones and lacks some. V and J calls and clone size follow that table, whereas D and trimming were derived from the DNA. The sample holds fewer than 450,000 clones, less than 90% seen once.

This clonotype was sampled from a woman in her 30s who had recovered from COVID-19. The V call is TRBV11-3, the J call TRBJ1-3; D ambiguous. The specimen was PBMCs or T cells enriched from blood (not recorded which). In nucleotides, the CDR3 is TGTGCCAGCAGCCCGGGAGGCCCTCTCTCTGGAAACACCATATATTTT. It translates to CASSPGGPLSGNTIYF.